The following is a TCR beta chain sequence with its context. Only a few counts were recorded for this clonotype. Its antigen remains unidentified. No per-base quality is available; no much larger clone lies one base away. Counted from cysteine to phenylalanine, this CDR3 has 15 amino acids. CDR3 DNA is the only sequence kept; it has 45 bases, read in frame from the first base. The germline V gene (reference sequence) provides CDR1 SGHKS and CDR2 YYEKEE. V ends up 1 base short and J 7 bases short, with an unmatched junction base count of 6. The data are from a study of blood T cells in healthy people across ages (dated by TCRdb to the mid-2010s). In the study overall: In model experiments, template switching captured roughly one uniquely barcoded TCR beta cDNA molecule for every two T cells. To track age-related changes in TCR beta repertoire diversity, the study relied on deep sequencing normalized with unique cDNA molecular identifiers. Donors were grouped into four age groups: young (average 16 years), middle-aged (under 40), aged (around 66) and long-lived (roughly 80). To avoid experimental bias, donors of different ages were randomly spread across the sequencing lanes. Using the same blood draw, the study looked at two additional independent replicas of 1 million unique cDNA reads for two donors, one aged 18 to 29 and the other aged 80 or older.

Findings and caveats that apply to the study as a whole: Estimates of total diversity based on one million sequenced T cells were regarded as lower bounds and as underestimates. Conclusive comparison of naive and antigen-experienced compartments was prevented by the profiling of bulk unsorted PBMCs. A strong correlation was found between observed TCR beta diversity and the percentage of naive T cells measured by flow cytometry. Because donor CMV infection status was unknown, age-related changes in expanded clonotypes were potentially confounded. Observed TCR beta diversity per million T cells fell roughly linearly with age, and a significant reduction was already apparent by age about 36. The long-lived group showed more naive CD4+ T cells, fewer expanded clones and increased TCR diversity than the aged group, suggesting age selection.

Library prep was done by 5' RACE. Instrument on record: Illumina HiSeq 2500. A second roughly 6 to 12 cycle PCR used a sample-barcoded 5' primer and a J-beta primer mix. A unique molecular identifier was introduced onto each TCR beta cDNA molecule by a template-switch 5' adaptor carrying 12 random nucleotides. Each sample yielded at least 2.5 million CDR3-containing paired-end reads. First-strand cDNA synthesis was performed from all RNA using the Mint cDNA synthesis kit, with priming by a TRBC-specific oligonucleotide. Following uracil-DNA glycosylase treatment, all cDNA underwent a first 18-cycle PCR with the universal primers M1SS and BC2_uni_R. From the authors' description of their analysis: For normalization, 1 million high-quality reads, each with a distinct molecular identifier, were randomly selected from each sample. Reads with shared molecular identifiers were discarded instead of being binned into consensus sequences. MiTCR, with a Q25 quality threshold and the strictest error-elimination algorithm, was used for CDR3 identification, clonotype clustering and error correction. A nonparametric unseen species model using Euler transformation provided a lower-bound estimate of total TCR beta diversity. The public reads were reanalyzed by TCRdb: fastp trimming at Q25, MiXCR alignment, in-frame beta chains only. All rows with the same CDR3 protein become a single entry with the most common DNA and genes. The V and J calls here are based on TCRdb, not the publication. Across this sample there are 1.5 million to 2 million distinct CDR3 sequences, with about 49% seen only once. Roughly 2.1% of the sample is taken by the ten largest.

The donors were roughly 38 Caucasian individuals from Russia, aged 6 to 90 years, who were systemically healthy. Each donor gave 8 to 10 milliliters of peripheral blood, collected into EDTA-treated Vacutainer tubes. Ficoll-Paque density-gradient centrifugation was used to isolate PBMCs, with at least 6.5 million per sample. Trizol reagent was used to extract total RNA from the PBMCs, yielding at least 6 micrograms per sample. Naive CD45RAhigh/CD27high T cell percentages were measured by flow cytometry on a PBMC aliquot from every donor. This TCR derives from a woman between 40 and 50 years old in good health. The source material was blood. This chain is built from TRBV5-5 and TRBJ1-4, with 8 junctional bases fitting TRBD1. For the CDR3, the sequence is CASSLYQGAFEKLFF. The DNA reads as follows: TGTGCCAGCAGCTTGTATCAGGGGGCCTTTGAAAAACTGTTTTTT. This CDR3, with the reference TRBV5-5 and TRBJ1-4 proteins standing in past its ends, gives the full variable domain DAGVTQSPTHLIKTRGQQVTLRCSPISGHKSVSWYQQVLGQGPQFIFQYYEKEERGRGNFPDRFSARQFPNYSSELNVNALLLGDSALYLCASSLYQGAFEKLFFGSGTQLSVL.